This entry lists 18 T cell receptor beta chains sequenced from one sample in a study of T cells after yellow fever vaccination. From the 5' RACE reads, TCRdb called clonotypes with MiXCR, one entry per CDR3 protein. In the table there are 300,000 to 450,000 distinct CDR3 sequences, under 7.5% of which are singletons. The sample here was PBMCs, taken 5 days after the yellow fever booster vaccination. These receptors were collected from a man aged 30-40 years who received the YFV17D yellow fever vaccine.

The table lists this clonotype with many counts. The rearrangement joins TRBV7-2 to TRBJ2-1; perhaps D is TRBD1 or TRBD2 (6 bases each). Germline CDR1 is SGHTA and CDR2 is FQGNSA. V lost 5 bases and J lost 0, with 17 bases in between. The CDR3 extends over 17 amino acids. The CDR3 loop reads CASSGGLRPGSYNEQFF. CDR3 nucleotide sequence: TGTGCCAGCAGCGGGGGGCTTCGACCTGGCTCCTACAATGAGCAGTTCTTC.

This clonotype was detected only a few times. CDR3 region: CASSYMITSQTSERSSREQYF. CDR3 coding DNA: TGTGCCAGCAGTTACATGATAACATCCCAAACTAGCGAGAGATCCTCACGGGAGCAGTACTTC. This chain uses TRBV6-2 or TRBV6-3 with TRBJ2-7, with 7 nucleotides matching TRBD2. CDR3 length: 21 residues. The germline CDR1 and CDR2 sequences are MNHEY and SVGEGT. Trimming took 2 bases from V and 7 from J; bases not matched to a gene: 29.

This clonotype appeared a few times. This chain uses TRBV7-2 with TRBJ2-1; TRBD1 matches 7 bases. This CDR3 comprises 15 residues. Germline CDR1 SGHTA, CDR2 FQGNSA. Losses at the gene ends were 5 bases for V and 1 base for J; bases not matched to a gene: 5. The CDR3 DNA reads as TGTGCCAGCAGCCCCGACAGGGTTTCCTACAATGAGCAGTTCTTC. Translated, it gives CASSPDRVSYNEQFF.

This clonotype was observed a few times. The chain couples TRBV7-9 to TRBJ1-2; D gene unclear. The CDR3 is made up of 14 amino acids. Trimming took 2 bases from V and 6 from J, leaving 13 bases between them. Germline V gene lookup returns CDR1 SEHNR and CDR2 FQNEAQ (reference sequence). The CDR3 is CASSLNLGMNGYTF. Here the CDR3 DNA reads TGTGCCAGCAGCTTAAATCTTGGGATGAATGGCTACACCTTC. Supplemented by reference TRBV7-9 and TRBJ1-2, the full variable domain reads DTGVSQNPRHKITKRGQNVTFRCDPISEHNRLYWYRQTLGQGPEFLTYFQNEAQLEKSRLLSDRFSAERPKGSFSTLEIQRTEQGDSAMYLCASSLNLGMNGYTFGSGTRLTVV.

This clonotype was seen a handful of times. This rearrangement joins TRBV20-1 to TRBJ2-7; D not resolved. V was clipped by 0 bases and J by 6 bases, with 0 bases between them. The CDR3 is 9 residues long. Germline values: CDR1 DFQATT, CDR2 SNEGSKA (reference sequence). CDR3 amino acids: CSARDEQYF. The DNA of the CDR3 is TGCAGTGCTAGAGACGAGCAGTACTTC.

CDR3 nucleotide sequence: TGTGCCAGCAGGTTCATGAGACAGGGGGCGCGGAACACTGAAGCTTTCTTT. Amino acids: CASRFMRQGARNTEAFF. V usage is TRBV6-1 and J usage is TRBJ1-1, with 10 bases matching TRBD1. CDR3 length equals 17 residues. V lost 6 bases to trimming and J lost 1 base; unmatched junction nucleotides: 11. Germline values: CDR1 MNHNS, CDR2 SASEGT.

This clonotype has at least ten counts. This CDR3 reads CASSSDRDQPQHF. As DNA, the CDR3 is TGTGCCAGCAGCTCCGACAGGGATCAGCCCCAGCATTTT. This rearrangement joins TRBV7-3 to TRBJ1-5; 7 nucleotides align to TRBD1. The CDR3 totals 13 residues. Per germline, CDR1 SGHTA and CDR2 FQGTGA. Trimming at V came to 4 bases and at J to 5 bases, leaving 2 bases not matched to a gene.

This clonotype was seen repeatedly, ten times or more. The chain combines TRBV12-3 or TRBV12-4 with TRBJ1-1; weak D call: TRBD1 (6 bases). The CDR3 extends over 13 amino acids. The V end lost 5 bases, the J end lost 4 bases, and 11 bases lay between the germline ends. The DNA for the CDR3 is TGTGCCAGCAGTCTCGGGGGGCGCACTGAAGCTTTCTTT. Its protein is CASSLGGRTEAFF.

This clonotype was seen a handful of times. V and J are TRBV6-5 and TRBJ2-3; 7 bases fit TRBD2. The CDR3 has 16 residues. V shed 0 bases, J shed 2 bases, and the junction held 5 bases outside the gene matches. The germline V gene encodes CDR1 MNHEY and CDR2 SVGAGI. CDR3 protein: CASSYSSGPPTDTQYF. The CDR3 DNA is TGTGCCAGCAGTTACTCTAGCGGGCCACCCACAGATACGCAGTATTTT.

This clonotype has a handful of counts. J is TRBJ2-6 and V is TRBV6-2 or TRBV6-3, with a tentative D call TRBD1 (5 bases). The CDR3 is 15 residues long. V was trimmed by 0 bases and J by 2 bases, leaving 5 bases between them. Germline CDR1 is MNHEY and CDR2 is SVGEGT. DNA for the CDR3: TGTGCCAGCAGTTACTCACAGGCTGGGGCCAACGTCCTGACTTTC. This encodes CASSYSQAGANVLTF.

This sequence joins TRBV28 and TRBJ1-2, with TRBD1 matching 9 bases. The germline V gene encodes CDR1 MDHEN and CDR2 SYDVKM. V lost 5 bases to trimming and J lost 2 bases; unmatched junction nucleotides: 12. CDR3 length: 17 residues. The CDR3 sequence: CASSAGLAGTGNYGYTF. CDR3 coding DNA: TGTGCCAGCAGTGCCGGTCTGGCCGGGACAGGGAACTATGGCTACACCTTC.

The chain has TRBV12-3 or TRBV12-4 and TRBJ1-4; 7 bases are shared with TRBD1. The CDR3 spans 15 residues. Germline trimming cut 8 bases from V and 8 bases from J; bases unmatched to any gene: 14. The CDR3 DNA sequence: TGTGCCAGCGGCCAGAGACAGGGAGCATTCGAAAAACTGTTTTTT. This encodes CASGQRQGAFEKLFF.

This clonotype was detected ten times or more. This rearrangement joins TRBV5-1 to TRBJ2-3, with D unresolved. Trimming shortened V by 4 bases and J by 5 bases, and 8 bases separated the two germline ends. The CDR3 is made up of 12 amino acids. Germline CDR1 reads SGHRS; CDR2 reads YFSETQ. This chain's CDR3 is CASSSVGDTQYF. Here the CDR3 DNA reads TGCGCCAGCAGCAGCGTCGGAGATACGCAGTATTTT.

This clonotype was picked up a small number of times. This rearrangement joins TRBV20-1 to TRBJ2-1; TRBD2 agrees at 11 bases. Germline assignment: CDR1 DFQATT and CDR2 SNEGSKA (reference sequence). CDR3 size: 14 residues. V gave up 6 bases and J gave up 6 bases; unmatched junction bases: 7. The DNA for the CDR3 is TGCAGTGCCATCACTAGCGGGAGAGGCAATGAGCAGTTCTTC. Its protein product is CSAITSGRGNEQFF.

The V call is TRBV7-2, the J call TRBJ2-7, with D possibly TRBD1 on 5 matching bases. The CDR3 consists of 14 residues. CDR1 SGHTA and CDR2 FQGNSA come from the germline V gene. V was clipped by 4 bases and J by 6 bases, with 16 bases between them. For the CDR3, the DNA is TGTGCCAGCAGCTCCCAGGGAAAGGTTCGCGAGCAGTACTTC. Translating it yields CASSSQGKVREQYF.

This clonotype was observed a few times. CDR3 protein: CASSSDRTGEQFF. The CDR3, as DNA: TGTGCCAGCAGCTCAGACCGGACAGGTGAGCAGTTCTTC. The rearrangement uses TRBV11-2 and TRBJ2-1; TRBD1 matches at 7 bases. V lost 4 bases, J lost 9 bases, and 6 bases stayed unmatched. This CDR3 spans 13 amino acids. CDR1 is SGHAT, CDR2 FQNNGV, per germline.

The chain has TRBV5-6 and TRBJ2-5; D possibly uses TRBD1 or TRBD2 (5 bases each). Germline values: CDR1 SGHDT, CDR2 YYEEEE. The CDR3 sequence is 13 residues long. Between the trimmed V and J ends, which lost 2 bases and 4 bases, there was a span of 9 bases. The DNA for the CDR3 is TGTGCCAGCAGCTTCTGGGACGGAGAGACCCAGTACTTC. Translated, it gives CASSFWDGETQYF.

This clonotype appeared many times. CDR3 region: CASSYGTALGSTDTQYF. In DNA form, the CDR3 reads TGCGCCAGCAGCTATGGGACGGCACTAGGTAGCACAGATACGCAGTATTTT. The chain is built from TRBV5-1 and TRBJ2-3; D might be TRBD1 or TRBD2, each matching 5 bases. Germline V gene lookup returns CDR1 SGHRS and CDR2 YFSETQ. CDR3 size: 17 residues. V was cut by 3 bases and J by 0 bases, with 17 bases left in between.